This TCR beta chain was identified during a study of human T cells and chemical hapten exposure. Germline CDR1 and CDR2: MNHNS and SASEGT. V lost 8 bases, J lost 0 bases, and 11 bases lay in between. The CDR3 has 14 amino acids. TCRdb re-analysed the RACE reads in MiXCR, keeping a single row per CDR3 protein. The sample shows approximately 84,000 distinct CDR3 sequences, 10% to 13% of them seen only once. Time point noted: patch test 2, 6 weeks after DPC sensitization. Treatment denoted: therapeutic diphenylcyclopropenone sensitization with weekly scalp DPC. This clonotype was recorded at least ten times.

This clonotype originated in a woman in her 30s with alopecia areata. Some clones in this sample may be carry-over from other donors' samples. V usage is TRBV6-1 and J usage is TRBJ2-1; the D gene could be TRBD1 or TRBD2 (5 bases each). This specimen consisted of whole blood, obtained in connection with sensitization to the hapten diphenylcyclopropenone (DPC). The CDR3 DNA reads TGTGCCAGCCTGTCGGGGACCTCCTACAATGAGCAGTTCTTC. This sequence encodes CASLSGTSYNEQFF.